The 5 T cell receptor beta chains listed next were all sequenced from one sample in a study of blood T cell repertoires in COVID-19. Assay used: immunoSEQ multiplex PCR; TCRdb lists only in-frame clones, some missing. Of about 210,000 clones listed, around 82% are singletons. The sequencing sample was made of peripheral blood. The receptors were gathered from a woman aged 40-49 years with acute or convalescent COVID-19.

Here the CDR3 reads CASSTAVSPGGTDTQYF. The CDR3 DNA follows: TGTGCCAGCAGTACCGCTGTGTCCCCCGGGGGCACAGATACGCAGTATTTT. This rearrangement joins TRBV6-2 or TRBV6-3 to TRBJ2-3; D may be TRBD2 (5 bases). This CDR3 has 17 residues. The germline V gene has CDR1 MNHEY and CDR2 SVGEGT. The V end was cut by 5 bases, the J end by 1 base, with 19 bases between.

In this sample, this clone turned up once. This chain links TRBV6-4 with TRBJ2-2; 8 nucleotides align to TRBD2. CDR1 is MRHNA, CDR2 SNTAGT, per germline. The trim removed 0 bases at V and 4 bases at J, leaving 10 bases unmatched. The CDR3 runs to 18 residues. The CDR3 sequence is CASSDSAGGAGLTGELFF. DNA for the CDR3: TGTGCCAGCAGTGACTCGGCGGGAGGCGCGGGCCTCACCGGGGAGCTGTTTTTT.

The V call is TRBV10-3, the J call TRBJ2-7; 7 bases fit TRBD2. The length of the CDR3 is 13 residues. V lost 7 bases and J lost 9; bases outside the gene matches: 12. The germline V gene encodes CDR1 ENHRY and CDR2 SYGVKD. The CDR3 spells CAINRLADGGQYF. DNA of the CDR3: TGTGCCATCAATCGACTAGCCGACGGCGGGCAGTACTTC.

This clone was seen a few times. The rearrangement joins TRBV6-4 to TRBJ2-1; 12 bases match TRBD2. This CDR3 contains 15 residues. The germline V gene encodes CDR1 MRHNA and CDR2 SNTAGT. After removal of 8 bases from V and 7 bases from J, the junction contained 9 bases not matched to a gene. The CDR3 bases are TGTGCCAGCGCCAGACTAGCGGGGGATACTAATGAGCAGTTCTTC. This codes for CASARLAGDTNEQFF.

The chain carries TRBV18 and TRBJ2-7; D not resolved. CDR3 length equals 12 residues. The V end was cut by 4 bases, the J end by 2 bases, with 6 bases between. Per germline, CDR1 KGHSH and CDR2 LQKENI. This chain's CDR3 is CASSRQAYEQYF. The CDR3 region has the DNA TGTGCCAGCTCACGACAAGCCTACGAGCAGTACTTC. Together with reference TRBV18 and TRBJ2-7, the CDR3 gives the full variable domain: NAGVMQNPRHLVRRRGQEARLRCSPMKGHSHVYWYRQLPEEGLKFMVYLQKENIIDESGMPKERFSAEFPKEGPSILRIQQVVRGDSAAYFCASSRQAYEQYFGPGTRLTVT.